This T cell receptor beta chain was sequenced during a study of T cells after yellow fever vaccination (dated by TCRdb to about 2019). Context from the whole study: The SMART-Seq v4 Ultra Low Input RNA kit was used to prepare libraries from fractions with low cell numbers. To track T-cell clones before and after primary and booster YFV17D yellow fever vaccination, bulk TCR alpha and beta repertoires were sequenced longitudinally. Two healthy male donors made up the cohort, one aged 18 to 29 years and the other aged 30 to 40 years. Blood samples were taken at several timepoints before and after primary and secondary immunization, and bulk PBMC replicates and cell subsets were isolated.

Read against the paper, the sample's treatment or condition label means: live attenuated yellow fever vaccine strain. PBMCs were isolated from peripheral blood using a standard Ficoll-Paque protocol. CD4 and CD8 T-cell fractions were isolated with Dynabeads CD4 and CD8 positive selection kits. RNA was extracted with TriZol from bulk PBMCs, CD4 and CD8 fractions, and dextramer-positive and dextramer-negative fractions. Data came from an Illumina NovaSeq 6000. TCR cDNA was synthesized by 5'RACE template switching, which introduced a universal primer site and unique molecular identifiers. cDNA synthesis was primed from both the TCR alpha and TCR beta constant segments. Libraries were amplified in two PCR steps, with sample barcodes and sequencing adapters added in the second step. Sequencing of libraries was performed on Illumina HiSeq 2500 (2x100 bp) or NovaSeq (2x150 bp). In the paper's pipeline: MIGEC was used to demultiplex reads and collapse the reads into UMI consensus sequences, and MiXCR was used for V(D)J alignment. Using edgeR on replicate PBMC samples, clonotypes were called vaccine-responding if FDR was below 0.01 and the log2 fold change was above 5 up to day 15. Each bulk clonotype was labeled CD4 or CD8 based on which sequenced repertoire, CD4 or CD8, contained the clonotype at higher abundance. Starting from the raw public reads, TCRdb applied fastp trimming at Q25, assembled clones with MiXCR and retained in-frame beta chains. Each entry merges the rows of one CDR3 protein and shows their most common DNA and genes. The V and J calls shown here were made by TCRdb, not taken from the authors' results. The sample yields about 300,000 distinct CDR3 sequences; 8.7% were counted once. Approximately 3.5% of the sample rests with the top ten.

From a lookup of the germline V gene, CDR1 and CDR2 are SGHRS and YFSETQ. Trimming removed 0 bases from V and 4 bases from J, leaving 12 bases between the germline ends. The cysteine opens and the phenylalanine closes a CDR3 of 15 amino acids. The only DNA kept is the CDR3, 45 bases in frame from the first base. A note on this clonotype: This clone's antigen is unknown. No base-level quality is on record; no much larger clone is a single base apart.

Study-wide findings and limitations: After the booster, most of the clones that had expanded following primary vaccination were detected again (96% of CD4 and around 87% of CD8), which suggests that memory was broadly maintained. Because only two donors were included in the study, the extent to which the findings can be generalized is limited. Because abundant contaminating clonotypes from the bulk population could be contained in FACS-sorted repertoires, computational filtering was required. A small share of clonotypes was detected in both CD4 and CD8 compartments, with the overlap likely arising from convergent recombination. The secondary T-cell response was found to be weaker but faster than the primary response, with a peak reached on day 5 rather than on day 15.

This material consisted of CD4+ T cells sorted from PBMCs, taken 5 days after the yellow fever booster vaccination. The sequence was obtained from a man aged 18 to 29 who received the YFV17D yellow fever vaccine. The rearranged chain carries TRBV5-1 and TRBJ2-3; the D gene cannot be resolved reliably. The CDR3 reads CASSLADLSADTQYF. The DNA is TGCGCCAGCAGCTTGGCGGATCTCTCGGCAGATACGCAGTATTTT.